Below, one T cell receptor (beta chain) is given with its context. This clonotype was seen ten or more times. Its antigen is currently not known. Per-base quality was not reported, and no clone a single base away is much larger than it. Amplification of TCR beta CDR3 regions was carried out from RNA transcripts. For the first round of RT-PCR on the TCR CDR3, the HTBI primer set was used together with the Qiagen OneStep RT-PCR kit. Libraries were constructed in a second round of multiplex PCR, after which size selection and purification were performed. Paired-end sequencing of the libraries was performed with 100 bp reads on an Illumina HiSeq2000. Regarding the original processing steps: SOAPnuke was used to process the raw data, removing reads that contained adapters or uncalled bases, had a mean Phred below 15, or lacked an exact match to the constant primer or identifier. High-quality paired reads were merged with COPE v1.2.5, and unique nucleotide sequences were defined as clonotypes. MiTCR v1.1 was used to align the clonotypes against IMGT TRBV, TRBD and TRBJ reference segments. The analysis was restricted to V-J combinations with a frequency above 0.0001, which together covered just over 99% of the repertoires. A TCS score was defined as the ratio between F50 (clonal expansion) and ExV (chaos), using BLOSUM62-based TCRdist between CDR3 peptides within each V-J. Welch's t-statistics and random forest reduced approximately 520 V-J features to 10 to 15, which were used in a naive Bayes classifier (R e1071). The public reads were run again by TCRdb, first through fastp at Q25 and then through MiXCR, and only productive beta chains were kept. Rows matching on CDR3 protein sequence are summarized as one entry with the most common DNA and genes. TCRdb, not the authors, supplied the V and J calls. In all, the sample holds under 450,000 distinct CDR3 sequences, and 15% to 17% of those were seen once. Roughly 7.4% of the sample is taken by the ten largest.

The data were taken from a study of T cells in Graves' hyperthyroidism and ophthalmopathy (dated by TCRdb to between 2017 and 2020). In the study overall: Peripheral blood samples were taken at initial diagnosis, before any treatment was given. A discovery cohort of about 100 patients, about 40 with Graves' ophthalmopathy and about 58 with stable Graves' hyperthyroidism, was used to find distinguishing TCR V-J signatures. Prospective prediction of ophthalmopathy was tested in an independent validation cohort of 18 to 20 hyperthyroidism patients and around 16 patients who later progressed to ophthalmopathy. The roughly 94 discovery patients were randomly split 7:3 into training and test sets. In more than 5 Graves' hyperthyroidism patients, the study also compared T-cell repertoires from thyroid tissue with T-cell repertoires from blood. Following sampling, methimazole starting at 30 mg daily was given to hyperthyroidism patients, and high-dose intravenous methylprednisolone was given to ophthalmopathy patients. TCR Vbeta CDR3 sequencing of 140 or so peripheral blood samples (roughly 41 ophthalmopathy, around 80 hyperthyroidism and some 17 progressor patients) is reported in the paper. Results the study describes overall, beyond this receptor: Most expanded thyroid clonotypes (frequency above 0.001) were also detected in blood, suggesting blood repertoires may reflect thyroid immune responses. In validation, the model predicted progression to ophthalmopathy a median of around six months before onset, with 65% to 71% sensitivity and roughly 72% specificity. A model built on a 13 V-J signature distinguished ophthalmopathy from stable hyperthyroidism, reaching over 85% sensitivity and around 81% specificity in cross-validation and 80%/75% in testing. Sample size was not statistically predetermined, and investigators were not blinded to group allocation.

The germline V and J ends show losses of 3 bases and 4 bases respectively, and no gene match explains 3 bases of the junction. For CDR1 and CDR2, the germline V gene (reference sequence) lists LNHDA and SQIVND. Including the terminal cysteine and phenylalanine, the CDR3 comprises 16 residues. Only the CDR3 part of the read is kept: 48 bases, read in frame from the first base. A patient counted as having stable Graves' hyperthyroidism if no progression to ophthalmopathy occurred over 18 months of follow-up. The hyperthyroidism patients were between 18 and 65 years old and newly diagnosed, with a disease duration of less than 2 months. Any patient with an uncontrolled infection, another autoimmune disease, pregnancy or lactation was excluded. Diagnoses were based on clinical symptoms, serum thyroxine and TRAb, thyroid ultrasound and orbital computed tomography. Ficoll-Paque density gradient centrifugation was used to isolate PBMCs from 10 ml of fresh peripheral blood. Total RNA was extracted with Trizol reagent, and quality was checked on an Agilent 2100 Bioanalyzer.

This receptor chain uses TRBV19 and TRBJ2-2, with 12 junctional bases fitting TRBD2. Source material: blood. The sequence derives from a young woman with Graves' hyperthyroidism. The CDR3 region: CASSMGTSGRTGELFF. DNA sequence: TGTGCCAGTAGTATGGGGACTAGCGGGCGCACCGGGGAGCTGTTTTTT. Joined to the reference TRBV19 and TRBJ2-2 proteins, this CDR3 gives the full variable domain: DGGITQSPKYLFRKEGQNVTLSCEQNLNHDAMYWYRQDPGQGLRLIYYSQIVNDFQKGDIAEGYSVSREKKESFPLTVTSAQKNPTAFYLCASSMGTSGRTGELFFGEGSRLTVL.